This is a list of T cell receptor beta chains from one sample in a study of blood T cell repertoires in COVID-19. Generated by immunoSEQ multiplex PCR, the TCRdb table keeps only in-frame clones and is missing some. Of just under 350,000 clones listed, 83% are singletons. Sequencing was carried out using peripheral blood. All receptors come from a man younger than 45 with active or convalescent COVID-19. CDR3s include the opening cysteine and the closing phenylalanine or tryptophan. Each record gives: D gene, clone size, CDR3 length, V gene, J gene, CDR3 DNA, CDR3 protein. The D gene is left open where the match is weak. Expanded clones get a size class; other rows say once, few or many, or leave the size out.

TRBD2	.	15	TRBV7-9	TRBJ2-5	TGTGCCAGCAGCTTCTCGGGACTAGCGGAAGAGACCCAGTACTTC	CASSFSGLAEETQYF
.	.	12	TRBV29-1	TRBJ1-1	TGCAGCGTTCTTGGAGGGGCAACTGAAGCTTTCTTT	CSVLGGATEAFF
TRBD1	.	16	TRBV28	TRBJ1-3	TGTGCCAGCAGAACCAACCGACAGGGTAGTGGAAACACCATATATTTT	CASRTNRQGSGNTIYF
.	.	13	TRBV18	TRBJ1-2	TGTGCCAGCTCACCAGGGAGCGCCCCCCGGGCCACCTTC	CASSPGSAPRATF
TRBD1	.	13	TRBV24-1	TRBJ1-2	TGTGCCACCAGTGAGAGACAGGGCTATGGCTACACCTTC	CATSERQGYGYTF
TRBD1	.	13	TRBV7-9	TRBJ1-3	TGTGCCATCAGAACAGGGGATGGAAACACCATATATTTT	CAIRTGDGNTIYF
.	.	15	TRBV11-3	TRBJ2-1	TGTGCCAGCAGCTTTGCGGGAAGCTCCTACAATGAGCAGTTCTTC	CASSFAGSSYNEQFF
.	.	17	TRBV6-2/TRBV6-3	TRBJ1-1	TGTGCCAGCAGTTACCGTGACAGCCATCCCATGAACACTGAAGCTTTCTTT	CASSYRDSHPMNTEAFF
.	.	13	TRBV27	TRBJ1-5	TGTGCCAGCTCCTTTGCCCGGGGTAAGCCCCAGCATTTT	CASSFARGKPQHF
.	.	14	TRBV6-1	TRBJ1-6	TGTGCCAGCAGTGAGTACAGGTTTGGGTCACCCCTCCACTTT	CASSEYRFGSPLHF
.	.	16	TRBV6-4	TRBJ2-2	TGTGCCAGCAGTGACACCTCGGGGGTGAACACCGGGGAGCTGTTTTTT	CASSDTSGVNTGELFF
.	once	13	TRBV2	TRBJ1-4	TGTGCCAGCAGTGAATTGAGGGATGAAAAACTGTTTTTT	CASSELRDEKLFF
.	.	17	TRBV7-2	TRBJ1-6	TGTGCCAGCGGCAGAGGTGGGGCAGGGCCTAATAATTCACCCCTCCACTTT	CASGRGGAGPNNSPLHF
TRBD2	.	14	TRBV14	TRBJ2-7	TGTGCCAGCAGCCTAGGGACTAGCGGTTACGAGCAGTACTTC	CASSLGTSGYEQYF
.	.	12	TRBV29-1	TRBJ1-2	TGCAGCGACCTCCCCGGAGGGGATGGCTACACCTTC	CSDLPGGDGYTF
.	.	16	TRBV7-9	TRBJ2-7	TGTGCCAGCAGCCCCGTATTCCGGGAATTGGACTACGAGCAGTACTTC	CASSPVFRELDYEQYF
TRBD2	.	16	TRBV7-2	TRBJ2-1	TGTGCCAGCAGCTTAGGTGGGACTAGATATTACAATGAGCAGTTCTTC	CASSLGGTRYYNEQFF
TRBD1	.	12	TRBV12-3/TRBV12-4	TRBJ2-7	TGTGCCAGCAGTTTAGATCGACAGGGGGCCCACTTC	CASSLDRQGAHF
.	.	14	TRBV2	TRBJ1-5	TGTGCCAGCAGGGAGGGGACTAGCAATCAGCCCCAGCATTTT	CASREGTSNQPQHF
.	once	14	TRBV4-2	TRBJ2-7	TGTGCCAGCAGTCCGGCCGGGACTGGGGTTGAGCAGTACTTC	CASSPAGTGVEQYF
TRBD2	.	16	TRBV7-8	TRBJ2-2	TGTGCCAGCAGCAGAGGGACTAGCGGAAACACCGGGGAGCTGTTTTTT	CASSRGTSGNTGELFF
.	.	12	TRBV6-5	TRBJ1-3	TGTGCCAGCAGTTCTCTCGGAAACACCATATATTTT	CASSSLGNTIYF
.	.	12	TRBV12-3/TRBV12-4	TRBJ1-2	TGTGCCAGCACCCCGTGGGGGGACGGCTACACCTTC	CASTPWGDGYTF
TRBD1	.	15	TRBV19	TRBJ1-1	TGTGCCAGTAGTTTCCCAGACAGGGGAGATCGGCAAGCTTTCTTT	CASSFPDRGDRQAFF
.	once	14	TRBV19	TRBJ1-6	TGTGCCAGTAGTATAGCGGAGAATAATTCACCCCTCCACTTT	CASSIAENNSPLHF
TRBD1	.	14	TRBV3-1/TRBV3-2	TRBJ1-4	TGTGCCAGCAGCCCCGGGACAGGGGGTGAAAAACTGTTTTTT	CASSPGTGGEKLFF
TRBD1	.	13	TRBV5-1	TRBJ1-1	TGCGCCAGCAGCTGGGGTGACAGGGGTGAAGCTTTCTTT	CASSWGDRGEAFF
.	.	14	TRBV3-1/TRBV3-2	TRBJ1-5	TGTGCCAGCAGCCAAGGGGGCTGGGATCAGCCCCAGCATTTT	CASSQGGWDQPQHF
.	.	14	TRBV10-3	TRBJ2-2	TGTGCCATCAGTGAGGTCAGAAACACCGGGGAGCTGTTTTTT	CAISEVRNTGELFF
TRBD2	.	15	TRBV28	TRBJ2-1	TGTGCCAGCAGTTTGCTACTAGCGGTCTACAATGAGCAGTTCTTC	CASSLLLAVYNEQFF
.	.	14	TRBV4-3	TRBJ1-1	TGCGCCAGCAGCCAAGGACAGGCGAACACTGAAGCTTTCTTT	CASSQGQANTEAFF
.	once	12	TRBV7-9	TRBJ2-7	TGTGCCAGCAGCTTGCGGGGTAGCGAGCAGTACTTC	CASSLRGSEQYF
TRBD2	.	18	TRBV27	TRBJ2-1	TGTGCCAGCAGTTTCAGGACTAGCGGGAGTTATTTTTACAATGAGCAGTTCTTC	CASSFRTSGSYFYNEQFF
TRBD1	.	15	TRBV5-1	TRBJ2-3	TGCGCCAGCAGCGAACAGGGGTGGAGAACAGATACGCAGTATTTT	CASSEQGWRTDTQYF
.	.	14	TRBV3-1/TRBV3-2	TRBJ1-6	TGTGCCAGCAGCCCCCCCGGGACAAATTCACCCCTCCACTTT	CASSPPGTNSPLHF
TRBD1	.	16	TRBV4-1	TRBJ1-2	TGCGCCAGCAGCCAAGTCTTCCAGGGGGCCACCTATGGCTACACCTTC	CASSQVFQGATYGYTF
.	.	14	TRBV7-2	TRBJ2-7	TGTGCCAGCAGCACCGGACAGCTGCCCTACGAGCAGTACTTC	CASSTGQLPYEQYF
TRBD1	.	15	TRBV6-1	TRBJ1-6	TGTGCCAGCAGTGACAGGGGGCTGGATAATTCACCCCTCCACTTT	CASSDRGLDNSPLHF
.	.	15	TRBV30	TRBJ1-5	TGTGCCTGGAGTTTGGCTGTTGGACTCGATCAGCCCCAGCATTTT	CAWSLAVGLDQPQHF
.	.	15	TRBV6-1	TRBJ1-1	TGTGCCAGCAGTGAGTCTAGAAGGGGTAGCACTGAAGCTTTCTTT	CASSESRRGSTEAFF
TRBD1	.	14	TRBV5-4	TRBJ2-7	TGTGCCAGCAGCTTTCCGACAGGGAGCGACGAGCAGTACTTC	CASSFPTGSDEQYF
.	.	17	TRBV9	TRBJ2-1	TGTGCCAGCAGCGCTGCGGGCCGGGAACAGGGTGGCAATGAGCAGTTCTTC	CASSAAGREQGGNEQFF
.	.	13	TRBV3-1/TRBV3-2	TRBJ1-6	TGTGCCAGCCGGCGGGGATTCTTATCACCCCTCCACTTT	CASRRGFLSPLHF
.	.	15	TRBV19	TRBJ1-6	TGTGCCAGTAGTACAACACAGGGTCCTAATTCACCCCTCCACTTT	CASSTTQGPNSPLHF
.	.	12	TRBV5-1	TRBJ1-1	TGCGCCAGCAGCTTGGGACAGGCTGAAGCTTTCTTT	CASSLGQAEAFF
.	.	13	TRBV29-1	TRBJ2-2	TGCAGCGTTGTAGTGACTAACACCGGGGAGCTGTTTTTT	CSVVVTNTGELFF
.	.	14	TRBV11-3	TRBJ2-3	TGTGCCAGCAGCTTAGAGGCACGTACAGATACGCAGTATTTT	CASSLEARTDTQYF
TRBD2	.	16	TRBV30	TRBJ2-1	TGTGCCTGGAGTCTTAGTAGCGGGGGGGCTTACAATGAGCAGTTCTTC	CAWSLSSGGAYNEQFF
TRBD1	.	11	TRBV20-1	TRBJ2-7	TGCAGTGCAGGGGACAGCTACGAGCAGTACTTC	CSAGDSYEQYF
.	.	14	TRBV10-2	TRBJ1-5	TGCGCCAGCAGCCTGGGGGGTAGCAATCAGCCCCAGCATTTT	CASSLGGSNQPQHF
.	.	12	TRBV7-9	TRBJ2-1	TGTGCCAGCAGCCTTAGGAGGGACGAGCAGTTCTTC	CASSLRRDEQFF
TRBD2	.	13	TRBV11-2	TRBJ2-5	TGTGCCAGCAGCTGGACCGGGGAGGGGACCCAGTACTTC	CASSWTGEGTQYF